These 32 T cell receptor beta chains came from one sample sequenced in a study of neurological immune-mediated disorders. Each CDR3 protein gets one entry after TCRdb re-called the 5' RACE reads with MiXCR. The repertoire holds tens of thousands of distinct CDR3 sequences, with less than 5.5% as singletons. Sequenced input: PBMCs. Receptors were obtained from a man aged 25 to 40 with multiple sclerosis.

This clonotype was seen many times. The V gene is TRBV3-1, the J gene TRBJ1-2, with a tentative D call TRBD1 (5 bases). V lost 2 bases to trimming and J lost 4 bases, with 14 bases between them. Looked up from germline, CDR1 is LGHDT and CDR2 is YNNKEL (reference sequence). The CDR3 is made up of 15 amino acids. The CDR3 spells CASSQRAFGGYGYTF. Here the CDR3 DNA reads TGTGCCAGCAGCCAAAGGGCCTTTGGGGGCTATGGCTACACCTTC.

This clonotype was picked up a small number of times. The V call is TRBV20-1, the J call TRBJ1-1; TRBD1 matches 9 bases. The CDR3 contains 13 residues. Per germline, CDR1 DFQATT and CDR2 SNEGSKA (reference sequence). Unmatched junction bases numbered 6, after V lost 5 bases and J lost 5 bases. Written as DNA, the CDR3 is TGCAGTGCTGTCCGGACAGGGGTGACTGAAGCTTTCTTT. This codes for CSAVRTGVTEAFF.

A few counts support this clonotype. A much larger clone sits a single nucleotide away, making a read error possible. The V gene is TRBV3-1, the J gene TRBJ1-6; TRBD1 aligns across 8 bases. CDR1 and CDR2 from the germline V gene are LGHDT and YNNKEL (reference sequence). The CDR3 runs 12 residues. V lost 5 bases, J lost 18 bases, and 9 bases stayed unmatched. CDR3 sequence: CASSKDGQGPHF. DNA of the CDR3: TGTGCCAGCAGCAAGGATGGACAGGGACCCCACTTT.

In regard to this clonotype: It may be a read error: a sequence one base away is much more abundant. The V call is TRBV4-2, the J call TRBJ2-7, with 11 positions matching TRBD2. Germline assignment: CDR1 LGHNA and CDR2 YNFKEQ. CDR3 size: 18 residues. CDR3 amino acids: CVSSQVPGTSGKTYEQYF. Here the CDR3 DNA reads TGTGTCAGCAGCCAAGTGCCCGGGACTAGCGGAAAAACCTACGAGCAGTACTTC.

This clonotype was counted ten times or more. The V and J genes are TRBV5-5 and TRBJ1-2, with 8 nucleotides matching TRBD1. The V segment lost 4 bases and the J segment 2 bases; nucleotides outside the gene matches: 7. CDR3 length: 15 residues. CDR1 and CDR2 (germline): SGHKS, YYEKEE (reference sequence). The CDR3 loop reads CASSAGQGANYGYTF. CDR3 nucleotide sequence: TGTGCCAGCAGCGCCGGACAGGGTGCAAACTATGGCTACACCTTC. Combining the CDR3 with reference TRBV5-5 and TRBJ1-2 gives the whole variable domain DAGVTQSPTHLIKTRGQQVTLRCSPISGHKSVSWYQQVLGQGPQFIFQYYEKEERGRGNFPDRFSARQFPNYSSELNVNALLLGDSALYLCASSAGQGANYGYTFGSGTRLTVV.

This clonotype has at least ten counts. The chain links TRBV21-1 to TRBJ2-7; the listed D gene, TRBD1, was not tested against the DNA. TRBV21-1 is tagged as a pseudogene. The CDR3 is made up of 14 amino acids. CDR3 sequence reads: CASTQTGDSYEQYF. In DNA form, the CDR3 reads TGTGCCAGCACCCAGACAGGGGATTCCTACGAGCAGTACTTC.

The sample holds many counts of this clonotype. The chain uses TRBV4-1 and TRBJ1-5; D call uncertain. The CDR3 extends over 13 amino acids. V lost 0 bases and J lost 7, with 7 bases in between. Germline CDR1 and CDR2: MGHRA and YSYEKL. For the CDR3, the DNA is TGCGCCAGCAGCCAAGATACGAAACAGCCCCAGCATTTT. This sequence encodes CASSQDTKQPQHF.

The V gene is TRBV7-6, the J gene TRBJ2-5; 9 positions agree with TRBD2. J gave up 5 bases and V 5 bases, and 15 bases lay outside the gene matches. This CDR3 spans 17 amino acids. Per germline, CDR1 SGHVS and CDR2 FNYEAQ. The CDR3 region is CASSPTPFGGGGETQYF. Here the CDR3 DNA reads TGTGCCAGCAGCCCTACCCCCTTTGGCGGGGGGGGCGAGACCCAGTACTTC.

At least ten counts were recorded for this clonotype. CDR3 sequence: CATSDAASSNEQFF. CDR3 DNA: TGTGCCACCAGTGATGCAGCATCTAGTAATGAGCAGTTCTTC. V usage is TRBV24-1 and J usage is TRBJ2-1; D is undetermined. Germline CDR1 is KGHDR and CDR2 is SFDVKD. V lost 3 bases to trimming and J lost 7 bases, with 12 bases between them. The CDR3 has 14 residues.

This clonotype was seen at least ten times. The chain joins TRBV24-1 to TRBJ1-2, with D tentatively TRBD1 (6 bases). Germline loops: CDR1 KGHDR, CDR2 SFDVKD. This CDR3 is 14 amino acids long. Trimming took 0 bases from V and 5 from J, leaving 9 bases between them. CDR3 sequence reads: CATSDLGGPYGYTF. The CDR3 DNA is TGTGCCACCAGTGATTTGGGGGGCCCTTATGGCTACACCTTC.

This clonotype has a count of ten or more. The V gene is TRBV5-1, the J gene TRBJ2-3, with D maybe TRBD1 (6 bases). Germline CDR1 is SGHRS and CDR2 is YFSETQ. Trimming shortened V by 3 bases and J by 0 bases, and 8 bases separated the two germline ends. The CDR3 consists of 14 residues. CDR3 region: CASSSDRSTDTQYF. Here the CDR3 DNA reads TGCGCCAGCAGCTCAGACAGGAGCACAGATACGCAGTATTTT.

This clonotype was detected many times. V usage is TRBV9 and J usage is TRBJ1-2; a weak D match, TRBD1 (5 bases). Trimming shortened V by 4 bases and J by 14 bases, and 9 bases separated the two germline ends. The CDR3 covers 9 residues. Germline V gene lookup returns CDR1 SGDLS and CDR2 YYNGEE. The CDR3 loop reads CASSPRQTF. The CDR3 DNA sequence: TGTGCCAGCAGCCCCAGACAGACCTTC. Using reference TRBV9 and TRBJ1-2 for the parts outside the CDR3, the full variable domain is DSGVTQTPKHLITATGQRVTLRCSPRSGDLSVYWYQQSLDQGLQFLIQYYNGEERAKGNILERFSAQQFPDLHSELNLSSLELGDSALYFCASSPRQTFGSGTRLTVV.

This clonotype appeared many times. The chain couples TRBV20-1 to TRBJ1-5; 7 bases are a match to TRBD1. Germline-derived CDR1 and CDR2 are DFQATT and SNEGSKA (reference sequence). CDR3 size: 14 residues. The V segment lost 5 bases and the J segment 2 bases; nucleotides outside the gene matches: 6. As DNA, the CDR3 is TGCAGTGCTGGAAGGACAGGCGGCAATCAGCCCCAGCATTTT. Its protein is CSAGRTGGNQPQHF.

In this sample, this clonotype turned up many times. This chain uses TRBV5-1 with TRBJ1-1; D uncertain. The CDR3 runs 14 residues. The germline V gene has CDR1 SGHRS and CDR2 YFSETQ. V was shortened by 0 bases and J by 4 bases, with 10 bases between the two germline ends. The CDR3 loop is CASSLDSLGTEAFF. CDR3 nucleotide sequence: TGCGCCAGCAGCTTGGACAGTTTGGGCACTGAAGCTTTCTTT.

This clonotype was detected ten times or more. V usage is TRBV9 and J usage is TRBJ2-3; D perhaps matches TRBD1 (5 bases). Trimming cost V 3 bases and J 1 base, with 12 bases left between them. The length of the CDR3 is 15 residues. Germline V gives CDR1 SGDLS, CDR2 YYNGEE. In DNA, the CDR3 is TGTGCCAGCAGCGCGGCGCAGGGCCGCACAGATACGCAGTATTTT. As protein: CASSAAQGRTDTQYF.

Ten or more counts support this clonotype. The chain carries TRBV29-1 and TRBJ2-7; D is tentatively TRBD1 or TRBD2 (6 bases each). Per the germline V gene, CDR1 is SQVTM and CDR2 is ANQGSEA. Trimming shortened V by 7 bases and J by 2 bases, and 12 bases separated the two germline ends. This CDR3 region has 12 residues. The CDR3 is CSGRGPAYEQYF. The CDR3 DNA reads as TGCAGCGGACGGGGGCCGGCCTACGAGCAGTACTTC.

This clonotype has a count of ten or more. The chain carries TRBV4-1 and TRBJ2-3, with D perhaps TRBD2 (6 bases). Germline CDR1 is MGHRA and CDR2 is YSYEKL. This CDR3 spans 18 amino acids. V lost 1 base and J 1 base, leaving 18 bases between the germline ends. The CDR3 protein is CASSQGPLSRGRTDTQYF. In DNA, the CDR3 is TGCGCCAGCAGCCAAGGCCCCCTCTCGCGGGGACGCACAGATACGCAGTATTTT.

On this clonotype itself: It may be a read error: a sequence one base away is much more abundant. The chain uses TRBV27 and TRBJ1-1, with no clear D. The CDR3 loop spans 11 amino acids. In germline, CDR1 is MNHEY, CDR2 SMNVEV (reference sequence). The CDR3, as DNA: TGTGCCAACAGTTTTCGCACTGAAGCTTTCTTT. Residues: CANSFRTEAFF.

This clonotype came up many times. The chain links TRBV20-1 to TRBJ1-3, with 8 bases that match TRBD1. Trimming at V came to 6 bases and at J to 4 bases, leaving 17 bases not matched to a gene. The germline V gene has CDR1 DFQATT and CDR2 SNEGSKA (reference sequence). The CDR3 is 17 residues long. The CDR3 here is CSALDRDFGTIGNTIYF. The CDR3 region has the DNA TGCAGTGCCCTGGACAGGGATTTTGGGACTATCGGAAACACCATATATTTT.

This clonotype has a count of ten or more. The rearrangement uses TRBV10-2 and TRBJ1-5, with a weak D call TRBD1 (6 bases). The V gene's germline CDR1 is WSHSY and CDR2 SAAADI. The V end lost 6 bases, the J end lost 7 bases, and 13 bases lay between the germline ends. The CDR3 length is 13 residues. The CDR3, as DNA: TGCGCCAGCAGCCTCGGTCAGGGGCAGCCCCAGCATTTT. Residues: CASSLGQGQPQHF.

This clonotype turned up a few times. The CDR3 here is CASSLSPGLSYGYTF. The CDR3 DNA follows: TGCGCCAGCAGCTTGTCGCCGGGACTTTCGTATGGCTACACCTTC. The chain combines TRBV5-1 with TRBJ1-2; D might be TRBD1 (5 bases). The V end was cut by 1 base, the J end by 5 bases, with 15 bases between. Per the germline V gene, CDR1 is SGHRS and CDR2 is YFSETQ. CDR3 size: 15 residues.

The chain joins TRBV5-6 to TRBJ1-1; TRBD1 matches 10 bases. V was clipped by 4 bases and J by 0 bases; unmatched bases: 6. Germline lookup yields CDR1 SGHDT and CDR2 YYEEEE. The CDR3 spans 16 residues. The CDR3 nucleotides are TGTGCCAGCAGCCCCGACAGGGGGCGACTGAACACTGAAGCTTTCTTT. This codes for CASSPDRGRLNTEAFF. The complete variable domain, with remaining parts taken from reference TRBV5-6 and TRBJ1-1, reads DAGVTQSPTHLIKTRGQQVTLRCSPKSGHDTVSWYQQALGQGPQFIFQYYEEEERQRGNFPDRFSGHQFPNYSSELNVNALLLGDSALYLCASSPDRGRLNTEAFFGQGTRLTVV.

This clonotype was counted at least ten times. The chain couples TRBV5-1 to TRBJ2-3, with 8 nucleotides matching TRBD2. The CDR3 extends over 16 amino acids. In germline, CDR1 is SGHRS, CDR2 YFSETQ. Trimming took 0 bases from V and 1 from J; bases not matched to a gene: 4. CDR3 sequence reads: CASSLGLRGGTDTQYF. The CDR3 nucleotides are TGCGCCAGCAGCTTGGGACTGCGGGGGGGCACAGATACGCAGTATTTT.

At least ten counts were recorded for this clonotype. The chain has TRBV5-1 and TRBJ2-2, with a possible D match to TRBD1 (5 bases). The germline V gene encodes CDR1 SGHRS and CDR2 YFSETQ. This CDR3 spans 16 amino acids. Trimming removed 0 bases at V and 2 bases at J, with 11 bases between. This chain's CDR3 is CASSLATGRNTGELFF. CDR3 in DNA: TGCGCCAGCAGCTTGGCTACAGGACGAAACACCGGGGAGCTGTTTTTT.

This clonotype has a count of ten or more. This chain connects TRBV7-6 to TRBJ1-1; 7 nucleotides align to TRBD1. Trimming cost V 5 bases and J 5 bases; bases outside gene matches: 11. Germline CDR1 is SGHVS and CDR2 is FNYEAQ. The CDR3 has 15 residues. CDR3 DNA sequence: TGTGCCAGCAGCCCCCGGACAGGCCTGGTAACTGAAGCTTTCTTT. Protein sequence: CASSPRTGLVTEAFF.

This clonotype was seen repeatedly, ten times or more. The junction and the germline gene differ at one end; a read error may be behind it. The gene calls are TRBV12-3 or TRBV12-4 and TRBJ1-5; the match to TRBD1 covers 8 bases. The CDR3 is 19 residues long. This CDR3 is CASSLREMGRDRMGQPQNF. Here the CDR3 DNA reads TGTGCCAGCAGCTTACGGGAGATGGGCCGGGACAGGATGGGTCAGCCCCAGAATTTT.

This clonotype appeared many times. J is TRBJ1-1 and V is TRBV12-3 or TRBV12-4; no definite D call. V was cut by 6 bases and J by 5 bases, with 13 bases left in between. This CDR3 contains 13 residues. The DNA of the CDR3 is TGTGCCAGCAGGTCAGCCGCTCGGACTGAAGCTTTCTTT. It translates to CASRSAARTEAFF.

Ten or more counts support this clonotype. The chain couples TRBV18 to TRBJ1-5; maybe TRBD1 (6 bases). Trimming shortened V by 5 bases and J by 2 bases, and 16 bases separated the two germline ends. CDR3 length equals 16 residues. Germline V lookup: CDR1 KGHSH, CDR2 LQKENI. CDR3 region: CASSANRDGRNQPQHF. For the CDR3, the DNA is TGTGCCAGCTCAGCGAACAGGGACGGCCGCAATCAGCCCCAGCATTTT.

With respect to this clonotype: The junction and the germline gene differ at one end; a read error may be behind it. The V gene is TRBV6-5, the J gene TRBJ1-5, with D possibly matching TRBD1 (5 bases). The germline V gene encodes CDR1 MNHEY and CDR2 SVGAGI. The CDR3 sequence is 15 residues long. Written as DNA, the CDR3 is TGTGCCAGCAACCCGGGGGGTTGGAGCAATCAGCCCCAGAATTTT. It specifies CASNPGGWSNQPQNF.

This clonotype came up a few times. This sequence joins TRBV5-1 and TRBJ1-3; the D is unclear. The CDR3 totals 15 residues. V lost 0 bases and J lost 0, with 7 bases in between. Looked up from germline, CDR1 is SGHRS and CDR2 is YFSETQ. The CDR3 DNA reads TGCGCCAGCAGCTTGGCCGGGCTCTCTGGAAACACCATATATTTT. It encodes CASSLAGLSGNTIYF.

This clonotype was detected ten times or more. This rearrangement joins TRBV7-3 to TRBJ1-6, with unresolved D. Germline assignment: CDR1 SGHTA and CDR2 FQGTGA. Trimming removed 2 bases at V and 7 bases at J, with 9 bases between. There are 14 residues in the CDR3. The CDR3 sequence is CASSLGSENSPLHF. CDR3 nucleotides: TGTGCCAGCAGCTTAGGGTCAGAAAATTCACCCCTCCACTTT.

This clonotype was detected ten times or more. V and J are TRBV15 and TRBJ1-4; D is uncertain. Per the germline V gene, CDR1 is LNHNV and CDR2 is YYDKDF (reference sequence). The V gene lost 0 bases and the J gene lost 4 bases, with 9 bases spanning the gap. This CDR3 has 15 amino acids. The CDR3 DNA follows: TGTGCCACCAGCAGAGATAGTAAGGTTAATGAAAAACTGTTTTTT. It translates to CATSRDSKVNEKLFF.